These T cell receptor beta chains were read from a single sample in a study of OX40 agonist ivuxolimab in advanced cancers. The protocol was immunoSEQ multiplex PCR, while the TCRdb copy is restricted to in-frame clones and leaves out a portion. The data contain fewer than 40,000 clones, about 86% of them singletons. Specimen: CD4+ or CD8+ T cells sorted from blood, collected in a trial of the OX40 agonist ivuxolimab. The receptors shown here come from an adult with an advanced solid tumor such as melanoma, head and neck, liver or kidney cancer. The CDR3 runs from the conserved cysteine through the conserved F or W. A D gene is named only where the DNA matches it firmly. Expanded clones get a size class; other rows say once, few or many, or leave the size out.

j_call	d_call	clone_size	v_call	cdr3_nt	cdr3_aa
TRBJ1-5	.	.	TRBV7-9	TGTGCCAGCAGCTCGAACAGGGAGGATGGCAATCAGCCCCAGCATTTT	CASSSNREDGNQPQHF
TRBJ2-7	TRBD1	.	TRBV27	TGTGCCAGCAGTTTATCACAGGGGGCTATAGCCTACGAGCAGTACTTC	CASSLSQGAIAYEQYF
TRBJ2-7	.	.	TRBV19	TGTGCCAGTAGCGCAGGGATAGGGTACGAGCAGTACTTC	CASSAGIGYEQYF
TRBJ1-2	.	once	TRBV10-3	TGTGCCATCAGTGATTGGAAAGCTCCCTACTCTGGTGGCTACACCTTC	CAISDWKAPYSGGYTF
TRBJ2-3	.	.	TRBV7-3	TGTGCCAGCAGCTCAGGAGGCGTCGATACGCAGTATTTT	CASSSGGVDTQYF
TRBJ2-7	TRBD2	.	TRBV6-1	TGTGCCAGCAGTGGGGGACTAGCGGTAACCTACGAGCAGTACTTC	CASSGGLAVTYEQYF
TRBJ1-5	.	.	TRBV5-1	TGCGCCAGCAGCCCACTGGGGGGGCCTAATCAGCCCCAGCATTTT	CASSPLGGPNQPQHF
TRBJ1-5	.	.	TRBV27	TGTGCCAGCAGCCCTAATCAGGGTAACTTGGGTCAGCCCCAGCATTTT	CASSPNQGNLGQPQHF
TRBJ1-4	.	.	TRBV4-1	TGCGCCAGCAGCCAAGATATTGGGGGGCGGGGAAAACTGTTTTTT	CASSQDIGGRGKLFF
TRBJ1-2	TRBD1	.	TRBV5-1	TGCGCCAGCAGCGCGGACAGGGGATATGGCTACACCTTC	CASSADRGYGYTF
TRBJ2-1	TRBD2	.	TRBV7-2	TGTGCCAGCAGCTTAACCTCTAGCGGGGAATTGTACAATGAGCAGTTCTTC	CASSLTSSGELYNEQFF
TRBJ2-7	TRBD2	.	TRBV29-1	TGCAGCGTTGAAGAAATAGTAGCGGGAGGCACCTACGAGCAGTACTTC	CSVEEIVAGGTYEQYF
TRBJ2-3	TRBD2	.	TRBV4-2	TGTGCCAGCAGCCAAACTAGCGGGAGGGCCGCAGATACGCAGTATTTT	CASSQTSGRAADTQYF
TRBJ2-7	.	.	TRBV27	TGTGCCAGCAGTTTAACCCTCGGAGCTAGCGCGTACGAGCAGTACTTC	CASSLTLGASAYEQYF
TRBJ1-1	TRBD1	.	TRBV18	TGTGCCAGCTCACCAGTCTACAACCGGGACAGCAAAATTGAAGCTTTCTTT	CASSPVYNRDSKIEAFF
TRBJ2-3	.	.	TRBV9	TGTGCCAGCAGCGACCGGTGGGGGGTTGGTACAGATACGCAGTATTTT	CASSDRWGVGTDTQYF
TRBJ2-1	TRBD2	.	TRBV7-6	TGTGCCAGCAGCTTAGGAGCGGGAGAGCACAATGAGCAGTTCTTC	CASSLGAGEHNEQFF
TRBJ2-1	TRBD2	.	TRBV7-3	TGTGCCAGCAGCTTAACGCCCGCGGGAGGCAGGGGCCATGAGCAGTTCTTC	CASSLTPAGGRGHEQFF
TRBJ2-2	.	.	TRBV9	TGTGCCAGCAGCGTAGTTTCAGGGGTCGGGGAGCTGTTTTTT	CASSVVSGVGELFF
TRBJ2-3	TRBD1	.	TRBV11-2	TGTGCCACCAGGGGGTTTGTCACAGATACGCAGTATTTT	CATRGFVTDTQYF
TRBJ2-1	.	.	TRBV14	TGTGCCAGCAGCCGGGGCCGAGGTGGCGAGCAGTTCTTC	CASSRGRGGEQFF
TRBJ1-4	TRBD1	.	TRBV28	TGTGCCAGCAGCCTACAACCGCAGGGGGGGGCGAATGAAAAACTGTTTTTT	CASSLQPQGGANEKLFF
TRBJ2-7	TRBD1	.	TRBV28	TGTGCCAGCAGTTTCGGGACAGGGGGCCGAAACATCTACGAGCAGTACTTC	CASSFGTGGRNIYEQYF
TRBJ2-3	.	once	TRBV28	TGTGCCAGCAGTTTACCCGGGGGGCCCACAGATACGCAGTATTTT	CASSLPGGPTDTQYF
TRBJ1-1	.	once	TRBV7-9	TGTGCCAGCACCTCCAGCGGTAATGAAGCTTTCTTT	CASTSSGNEAFF
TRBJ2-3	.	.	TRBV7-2	TGTGCCAGCAGCTTAGGGACTGGGTCGCGCACAGATACGCAGTATTTT	CASSLGTGSRTDTQYF
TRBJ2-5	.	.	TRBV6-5	TGTGCCAGCAGTTACGAGACCCAGTACTTC	CASSYETQYF
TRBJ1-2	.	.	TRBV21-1	TGTGCCAGCAGCCCCGGACAGGCCAGTCGTCGGTATGGCTACACCTTC	CASSPGQASRRYGYTF
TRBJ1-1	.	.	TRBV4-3	TGCGCCAGCAGCCAAGCAAGGTCCAGTGAGGCTTTCTTT	CASSQARSSEAFF
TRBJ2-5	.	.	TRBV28	TGTGCCAGCAGCCCCCCCGACAGGTATCAAGAGACCCAGTACTTC	CASSPPDRYQETQYF
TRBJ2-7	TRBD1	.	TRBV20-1	TGCAGTGCTAGCCAGGGGGCTGAGCAGTACTTC	CSASQGAEQYF
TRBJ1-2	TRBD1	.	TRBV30	TGTGCCTGGGCGCAAGGGGGCGCTAGGGATGGCTACACCTTC	CAWAQGGARDGYTF
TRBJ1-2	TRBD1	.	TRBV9	TGTGCCAGCAGTGGAACCGGGACAGGGAGGAGCTACACCTTC	CASSGTGTGRSYTF
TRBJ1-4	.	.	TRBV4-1	TGCGCCAGCAGCCAAGTGTTGAGGGCGGGGGAAAAACTGTTTTTT	CASSQVLRAGEKLFF
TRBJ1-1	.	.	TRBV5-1	TGCGCCAGCAGCTTAAACAGGGAGAACACTGAAGCTTTCTTT	CASSLNRENTEAFF
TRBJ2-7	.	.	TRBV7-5	TGTGCCAGAAGCTGCCTCGGGACGCAAGAATCCTACGAGCAGTACTTC	CARSCLGTQESYEQYF
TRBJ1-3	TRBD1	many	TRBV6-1	TGTGCCAGCAGCGCCGGACAGGGACTAGGAAACACCATATATTTT	CASSAGQGLGNTIYF
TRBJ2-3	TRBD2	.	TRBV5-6	TGTGCCAGCAGCTTGGAGGCGGGAGGGCTCGATACGCAGTATTTT	CASSLEAGGLDTQYF
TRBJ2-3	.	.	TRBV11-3	TGTGCCAGCGGGCGCGGGACCACAGATACGCAGTATTTT	CASGRGTTDTQYF